This record concerns one TCR beta chain sequence. Its specificity is unknown. The CDR3 covers 14 residues. J was trimmed by 5 bases and V by 5 bases; bases with no gene match: 8. Germline V gene sequence: CDR1 PRHDT, CDR2 FYEKMQ (reference sequence). This sample was taken from a study of blood T cells in healthy people across ages. Study-wide points: Observed TCR beta diversity showed a strong correlation with the percentage of naive T cells as measured by flow cytometry. Per million T cells, TCR beta diversity dropped about linearly as age rose.

Using a J-beta primer mix together with a sample-barcoded 5' primer, a second PCR was run for about 6 to 12 cycles. Unique molecular identifiers of 12 random nucleotides labeled each cDNA. A single record per CDR3 protein comes from TCRdb applying MiXCR to the 5' RACE reads. The table shows hundreds of thousands of distinct CDR3 sequences, with 25% to 30% occurring only once. The same sample was also used in a study of T cells of mothers and their children. From that second work: In unrelated and related pairs, TCR recombination output is shaped in a similar way by thymic selection.

The origin of this receptor is a boy between 10 and 17 years old in good health. The gene calls are TRBV13 and TRBJ1-2, with 7 bases identical to TRBD1. Material for sequencing was blood. CDR3 loop: CASSAGTAEYGYTF. The CDR3 DNA is TGTGCCAGCAGCGCCGGGACAGCTGAATATGGCTACACCTTC.